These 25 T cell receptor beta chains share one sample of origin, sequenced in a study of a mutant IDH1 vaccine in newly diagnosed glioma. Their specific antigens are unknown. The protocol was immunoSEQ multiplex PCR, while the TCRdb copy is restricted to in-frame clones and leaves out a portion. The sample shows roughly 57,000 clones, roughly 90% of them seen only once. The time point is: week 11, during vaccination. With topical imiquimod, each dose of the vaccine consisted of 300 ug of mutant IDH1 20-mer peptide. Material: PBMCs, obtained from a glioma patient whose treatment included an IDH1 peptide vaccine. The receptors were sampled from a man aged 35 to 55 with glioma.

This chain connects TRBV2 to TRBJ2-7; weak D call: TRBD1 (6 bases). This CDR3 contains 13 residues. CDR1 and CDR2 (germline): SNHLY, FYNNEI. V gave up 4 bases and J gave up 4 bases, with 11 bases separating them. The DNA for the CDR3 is TGTGCCAGCAGTGTTGGCAGGGGATACGAGCAGTACGTC. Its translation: CASSVGRGYEQYV.

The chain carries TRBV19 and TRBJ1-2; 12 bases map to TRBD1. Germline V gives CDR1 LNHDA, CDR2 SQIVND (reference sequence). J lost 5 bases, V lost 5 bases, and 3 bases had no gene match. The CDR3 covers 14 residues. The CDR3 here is CASSGTGGGYGYTF. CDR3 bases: TGTGCCAGTAGTGGGACAGGGGGCGGTTATGGCTACACCTTC.

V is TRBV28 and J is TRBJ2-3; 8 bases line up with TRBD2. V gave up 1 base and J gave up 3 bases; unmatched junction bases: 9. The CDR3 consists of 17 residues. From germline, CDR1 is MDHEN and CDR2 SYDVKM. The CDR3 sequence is CASSLSAGVGLTDTQYF. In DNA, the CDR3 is TGTGCCAGCAGTTTATCAGCGGGAGTTGGGTTGACAGATACGCAGTATTTT.

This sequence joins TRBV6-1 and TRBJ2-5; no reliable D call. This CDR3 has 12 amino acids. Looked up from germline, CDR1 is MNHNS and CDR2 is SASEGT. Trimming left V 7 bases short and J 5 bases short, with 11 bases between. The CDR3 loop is CASTAQRETQYF. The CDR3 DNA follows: TGTGCCAGCACCGCGCAAAGGGAGACCCAGTACTTC.

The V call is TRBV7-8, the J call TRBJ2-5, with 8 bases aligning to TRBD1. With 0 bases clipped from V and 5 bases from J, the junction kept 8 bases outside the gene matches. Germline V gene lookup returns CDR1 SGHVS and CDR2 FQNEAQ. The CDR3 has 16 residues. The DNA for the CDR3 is TGTGCCAGCAGCTTAGCACAGGGGGTTTATGCGGAGACCCAGTACTTC. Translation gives CASSLAQGVYAETQYF.

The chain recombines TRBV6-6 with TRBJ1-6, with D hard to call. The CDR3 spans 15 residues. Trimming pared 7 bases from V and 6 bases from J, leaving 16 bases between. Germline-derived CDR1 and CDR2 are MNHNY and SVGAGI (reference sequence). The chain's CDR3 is CASNKVGPGNSPLHF. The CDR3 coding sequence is TGTGCCAGCAATAAAGTAGGTCCTGGTAATTCACCCCTCCACTTT.

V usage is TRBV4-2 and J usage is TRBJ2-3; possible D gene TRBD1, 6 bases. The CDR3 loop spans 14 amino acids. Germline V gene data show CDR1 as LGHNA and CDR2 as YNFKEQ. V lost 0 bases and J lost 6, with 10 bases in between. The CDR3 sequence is CASSQDHQGDTQYF. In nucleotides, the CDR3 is TGTGCCAGCAGCCAAGATCATCAGGGGGATACGCAGTATTTT.

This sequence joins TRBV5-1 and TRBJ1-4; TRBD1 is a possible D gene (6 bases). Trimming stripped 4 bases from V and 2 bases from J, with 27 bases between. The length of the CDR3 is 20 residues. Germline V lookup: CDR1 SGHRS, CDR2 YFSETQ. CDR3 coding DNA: TGCGCCAGCAGCGGCGAGTTGGGGGGGCCCTTCGGAGTCACTAATGAAAAACTGTTTTTT. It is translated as CASSGELGGPFGVTNEKLFF.

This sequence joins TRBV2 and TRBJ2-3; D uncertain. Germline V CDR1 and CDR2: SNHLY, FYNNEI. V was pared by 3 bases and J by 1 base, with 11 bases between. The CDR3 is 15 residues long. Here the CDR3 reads CASSDNRLRTDTQYF. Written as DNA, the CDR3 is TGTGCCAGCAGTGACAACAGACTTCGCACAGATACGCAGTATTTT.

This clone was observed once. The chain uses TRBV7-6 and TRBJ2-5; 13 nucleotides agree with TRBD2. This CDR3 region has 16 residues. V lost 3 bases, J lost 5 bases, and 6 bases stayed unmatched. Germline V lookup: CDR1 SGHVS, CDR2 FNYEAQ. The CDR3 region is CASSLRTSGGGETQYF. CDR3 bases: TGTGCCAGCAGCTTGAGGACTAGCGGGGGTGGGGAGACCCAGTACTTC. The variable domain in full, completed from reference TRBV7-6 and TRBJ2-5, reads GAGVSQSPRYKVTKRGQDVALRCDPISGHVSLYWYRQALGQGPEFLTYFNYEAQQDKSGLPNDRFSAERPEGSISTLTIQRTEQRDSAMYRCASSLRTSGGGETQYFGPGTRLLVL.

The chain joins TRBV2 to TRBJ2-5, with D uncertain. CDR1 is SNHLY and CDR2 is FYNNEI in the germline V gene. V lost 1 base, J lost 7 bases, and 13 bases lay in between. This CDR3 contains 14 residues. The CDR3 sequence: CASSEGTVSGTQYF. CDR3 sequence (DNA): TGTGCCAGCAGTGAAGGGACCGTGAGTGGGACCCAGTACTTC. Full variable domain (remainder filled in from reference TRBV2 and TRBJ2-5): EPEVTQTPSHQVTQMGQEVILRCVPISNHLYFYWYRQILGQKVEFLVSFYNNEISEKSEIFDDQFSVERPDGSNFTLKIRSTKLEDSAMYFCASSEGTVSGTQYFGPGTRLLVL.

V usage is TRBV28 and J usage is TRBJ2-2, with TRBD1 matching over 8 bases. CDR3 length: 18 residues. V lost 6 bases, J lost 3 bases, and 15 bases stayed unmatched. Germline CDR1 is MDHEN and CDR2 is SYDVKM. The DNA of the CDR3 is TGTGCCAGCAGCCGGCACCGTGGGGGACAGGCGCACACCGGGGAGCTGTTTTTT. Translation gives CASSRHRGGQAHTGELFF.

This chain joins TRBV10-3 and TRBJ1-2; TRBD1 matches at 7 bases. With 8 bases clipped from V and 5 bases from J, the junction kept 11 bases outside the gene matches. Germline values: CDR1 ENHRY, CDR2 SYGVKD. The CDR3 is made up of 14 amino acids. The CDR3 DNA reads TGTGCCATCGGGGGCGACAGGGCCCCTTATGGCTACACCTTC. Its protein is CAIGGDRAPYGYTF.

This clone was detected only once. The CDR3 DNA reads TGTGCCAGCAGCCCTCAAACAGGGTCCACTGAAGCTTTCTTT. Amino acids: CASSPQTGSTEAFF. V and J are TRBV7-2 and TRBJ1-1; TRBD1 is a possible D gene (6 bases). Germline V gene lookup returns CDR1 SGHTA and CDR2 FQGNSA. CDR3 length: 14 amino acids. Trimming stripped 5 bases from V and 4 bases from J, with 14 bases between.

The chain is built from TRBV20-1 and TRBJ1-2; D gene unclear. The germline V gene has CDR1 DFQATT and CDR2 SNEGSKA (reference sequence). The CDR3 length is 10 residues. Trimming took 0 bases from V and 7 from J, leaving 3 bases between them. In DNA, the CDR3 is TGCAGTGCTAGAGAAAGTGGCTACACCTTC. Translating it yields CSARESGYTF.

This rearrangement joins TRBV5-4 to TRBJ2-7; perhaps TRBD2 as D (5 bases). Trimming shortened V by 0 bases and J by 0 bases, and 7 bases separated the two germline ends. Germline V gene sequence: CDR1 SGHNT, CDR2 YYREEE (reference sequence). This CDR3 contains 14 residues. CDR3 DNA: TGTGCCAGCAGCTTGGCGGGGAGCTCCTACGAGCAGTACGTC. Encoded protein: CASSLAGSSYEQYV.

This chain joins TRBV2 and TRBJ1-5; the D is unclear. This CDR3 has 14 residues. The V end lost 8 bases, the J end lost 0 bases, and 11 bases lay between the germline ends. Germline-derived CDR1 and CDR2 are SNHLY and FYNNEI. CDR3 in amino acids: CASGRRGSNQPQHF. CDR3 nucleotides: TGTGCCAGCGGTCGACGGGGTAGCAATCAGCCCCAGCATTTT.

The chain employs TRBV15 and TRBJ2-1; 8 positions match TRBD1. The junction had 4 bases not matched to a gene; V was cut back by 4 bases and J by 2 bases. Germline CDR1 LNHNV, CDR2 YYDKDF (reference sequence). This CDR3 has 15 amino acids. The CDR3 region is CATSNGQGAYNEQFF. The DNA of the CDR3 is TGTGCCACCAGCAATGGACAGGGAGCCTACAATGAGCAGTTCTTC.

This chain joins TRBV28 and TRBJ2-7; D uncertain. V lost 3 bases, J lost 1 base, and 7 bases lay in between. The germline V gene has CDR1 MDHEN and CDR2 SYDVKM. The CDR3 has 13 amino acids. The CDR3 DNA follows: TGTGCCAGCAGTTTTTCAGAATCCTACGAGCAGTACGTC. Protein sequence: CASSFSESYEQYV.

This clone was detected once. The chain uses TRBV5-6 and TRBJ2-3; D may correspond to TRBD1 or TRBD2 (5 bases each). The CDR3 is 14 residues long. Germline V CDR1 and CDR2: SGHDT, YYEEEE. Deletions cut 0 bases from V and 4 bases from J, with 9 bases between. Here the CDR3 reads CASSLAQGPDTQYF. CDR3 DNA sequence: TGTGCCAGCAGCTTGGCCCAGGGACCAGATACGCAGTATTTT.

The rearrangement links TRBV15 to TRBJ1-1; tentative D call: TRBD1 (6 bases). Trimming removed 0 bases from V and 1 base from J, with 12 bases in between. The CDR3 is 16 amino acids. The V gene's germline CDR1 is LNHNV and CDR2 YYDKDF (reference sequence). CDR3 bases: TGTGCCACCAGCAGAGATAGGCAGGGGTGGAACACTGAAGCTTTCTTT. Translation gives CATSRDRQGWNTEAFF.

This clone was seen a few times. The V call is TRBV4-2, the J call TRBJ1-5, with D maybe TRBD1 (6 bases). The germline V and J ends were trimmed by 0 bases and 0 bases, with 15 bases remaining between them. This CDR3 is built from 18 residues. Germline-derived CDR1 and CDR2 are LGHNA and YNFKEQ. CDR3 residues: CASSQEGGGEGSNQPQHF. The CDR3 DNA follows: TGTGCCAGCAGCCAAGAGGGGGGGGGCGAGGGTAGCAATCAGCCCCAGCATTTT.

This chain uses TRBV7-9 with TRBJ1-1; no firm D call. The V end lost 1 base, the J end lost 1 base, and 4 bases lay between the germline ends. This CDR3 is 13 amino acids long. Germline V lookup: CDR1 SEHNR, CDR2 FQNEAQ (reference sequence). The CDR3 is CASSLEKNTEAFF. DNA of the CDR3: TGTGCCAGCAGCTTAGAAAAGAACACTGAAGCTTTCTTT.

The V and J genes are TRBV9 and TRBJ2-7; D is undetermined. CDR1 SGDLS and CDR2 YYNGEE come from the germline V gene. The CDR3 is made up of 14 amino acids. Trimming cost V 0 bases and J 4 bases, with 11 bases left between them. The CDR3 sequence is CASSVGVGTYEQYF. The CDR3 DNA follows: TGTGCCAGCAGCGTAGGGGTGGGCACGTACGAGCAGTACTTC.

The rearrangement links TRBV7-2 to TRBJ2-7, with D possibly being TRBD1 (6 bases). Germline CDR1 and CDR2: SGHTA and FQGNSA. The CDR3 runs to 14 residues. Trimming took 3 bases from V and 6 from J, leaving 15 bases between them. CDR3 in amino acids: CASSFLRGQTEQYF. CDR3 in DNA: TGTGCCAGCAGCTTTCTCCGTGGACAGACCGAGCAGTACTTC. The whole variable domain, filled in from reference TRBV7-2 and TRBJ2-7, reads GAGVSQSPSNKVTEKGKDVELRCDPISGHTALYWYRQSLGQGLEFLIYFQGNSAPDKSGLPSDRFSAERTGGSVSTLTIQRTQQEDSAVYLCASSFLRGQTEQYFGPGTRLTVT.